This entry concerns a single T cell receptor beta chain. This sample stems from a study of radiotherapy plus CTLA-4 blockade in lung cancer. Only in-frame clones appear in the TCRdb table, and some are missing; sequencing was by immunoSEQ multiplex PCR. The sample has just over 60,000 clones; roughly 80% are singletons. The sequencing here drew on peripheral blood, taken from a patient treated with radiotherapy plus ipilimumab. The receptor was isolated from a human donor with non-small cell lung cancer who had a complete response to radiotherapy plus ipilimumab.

CDR3 protein: CASSLGGGVGYGYTF. The CDR3 DNA sequence: TGTGCCAGCAGCTTAGGGGGAGGGGTTGGCTATGGCTACACCTTC. The V call is TRBV7-8, the J call TRBJ1-2; tentative D call: TRBD1 (5 bases). The germline CDR1 and CDR2 sequences are SGHVS and FQNEAQ. V was shortened by 1 base and J by 4 bases, with 13 bases between the two germline ends. This CDR3 contains 15 residues.